The 8 T cell receptor beta chains below come from one sample, sequenced in a study of CD8+CD57+ T cells in acquired aplastic anemia. Genomic DNA, the template, was used for profiling of the TCR beta VDJ and CDR3. TCRdb ran MiXCR on the reads and lists one entry per CDR3 protein. This sample has 200,000 to 300,000 distinct CDR3 sequences, with approximately 79% found just once. Patients who underwent sequencing had shown CD8+CD57+ cell expansion by flow cytometry. The sequencing input was sorted CD4+, CD8+, or CD8+CD57+ T cells (not recorded which) from PBMCs. Every receptor here comes from a human donor with aplastic anemia.

On this clonotype: This clone may be a read error of a much larger clone one base away. This CDR3 is missing its conserved last phenylalanine or tryptophan, likely due to a read error. No DNA is shown, since the ends of the CDR3 on it are uncertain; the CDR3 is the one TCRdb lists. V is TRBV7-3 and J is TRBJ2-3. Germline CDR1 and CDR2: SGHTA and FQGTGA. The CDR3 is 13 residues long, counting both termini. CDR3: CASSSQANAVEHL.

This rearrangement joins TRBV5-6 to TRBJ2-1; D might be TRBD1 (6 bases). Between the trimmed V and J ends, which lost 0 bases and 10 bases, there was a span of 11 bases. The V gene's germline CDR1 is SGHDT and CDR2 YYEEEE. The CDR3 is 13 residues long. CDR3 in amino acids: CASSLERGNEQFF. Here the CDR3 DNA reads TGTGCCAGCAGCTTGGAGAGGGGGAACGAGCAGTTCTTC. Full variable domain (missing parts from reference TRBV5-6 and TRBJ2-1): DAGVTQSPTHLIKTRGQQVTLRCSPKSGHDTVSWYQQALGQGPQFIFQYYEEEERQRGNFPDRFSGHQFPNYSSELNVNALLLGDSALYLCASSLERGNEQFFGPGTRLTVL.

The chain links TRBV5-1 to TRBJ1-1; maybe TRBD1 (5 bases). V shed 0 bases and J shed 6 bases, with 12 bases lying between them. This CDR3 is 14 amino acids long. Germline values: CDR1 SGHRS, CDR2 YFSETQ. Here the CDR3 DNA reads TGCGCCAGCAGCTTGGCCCAGGGAAAGGCTGAAGCTTTCTTT. The encoded protein is CASSLAQGKAEAFF.

As regards this clonotype: This CDR3 fails to terminate in the conserved phenylalanine or tryptophan, so it likely reflects a read error. The DNA is omitted, as the CDR3 cannot be located on it reliably, and the CDR3 follows TCRdb's listing. The chain joins TRBV2 to TRBJ1-1; the table's TRBD1 call for D was not verified on the DNA. The CDR3 spans 15 residues, counting both ends. The germline V gene encodes CDR1 SNHLY and CDR2 FYNNEI. The CDR3 protein is CASGDGGTDTPEFFP.

The gene calls are TRBV13 and TRBJ2-1, with D perhaps matching TRBD2 (5 bases). CDR3 length: 12 amino acids. Trimming took off 4 bases at V and 7 bases at J, with 8 bases between the two ends. The germline V gene has CDR1 PRHDT and CDR2 FYEKMQ (reference sequence). CDR3 residues: CASSSRRNEQFF. The CDR3 bases are TGTGCCAGCAGCTCAAGGAGGAATGAGCAGTTCTTC.

This chain joins TRBV2 and TRBJ2-5; 10 positions match TRBD2. Germline V gives CDR1 SNHLY, CDR2 FYNNEI. The CDR3 covers 14 residues. J lost 5 bases, V lost 7 bases, and 7 bases had no gene match. The CDR3 DNA sequence: TGTGCCAGCACCAAAGGGACTAGCGTGGAGACCCAGTACTTC. It translates to CASTKGTSVETQYF.

This clonotype was picked up a small number of times. The rearrangement uses TRBV20-1 and TRBJ2-7; 8 bases fit TRBD1. The germline CDR1 and CDR2 sequences are DFQATT and SNEGSKA (reference sequence). The CDR3 is made up of 14 amino acids. V dropped 0 bases and J dropped 3; count of bases not matched to a gene: 4. DNA of the CDR3: TGCAGTGCTAGAGATCTAGGACAGGGCTACGAGCAGTACTTC. Its protein is CSARDLGQGYEQYF.

About this clonotype itself: This is likely a read error, given that the CDR3 carries no conserved phenylalanine or tryptophan at its end. No DNA is shown, since the ends of the CDR3 on it are uncertain; the CDR3 is the one TCRdb lists. The chain employs TRBV2 and TRBJ2-5; the table names TRBD1, a call not compared with the DNA. The CDR3 comprises 15 residues, both ends counted. CDR1 SNHLY and CDR2 FYNNEI come from the germline V gene. The CDR3 is CASRDTYEQYVGPGT.